Following are 20 T cell receptor beta chains from one sample sequenced in a study of shared T cell receptors in the human thymus. Clones were sequenced by immunoSEQ multiplex PCR, and TCRdb holds only the in-frame ones, with some missing. The sample includes around 340,000 clones, over 90% of them seen just once. The sample comprised thymocytes. The receptors were gathered from a human donor.

This sequence joins TRBV25-1 and TRBJ1-6; D is undetermined. The CDR3 runs to 15 residues. Germline V lookup: CDR1 MGHDK, CDR2 SYGVNS. The V and J ends lost 4 bases and 3 bases respectively, with 10 bases between them. The CDR3 sequence is CASSASPGYNSPLHF. CDR3 coding DNA: TGTGCCAGCAGTGCGTCACCCGGCTATAATTCACCCCTCCACTTT.

V gene TRBV30 combines with J gene TRBJ1-2, with no clear D. Germline V gene lookup returns CDR1 GTSNPN and CDR2 SVGIG (reference sequence). The CDR3 contains 13 residues. V was cut by 0 bases and J by 2 bases, with 7 bases left in between. The CDR3 DNA reads as TGTGCCTGGAGTGTACGACGGAACTATGGCTACACCTTC. It yields the protein CAWSVRRNYGYTF. The variable domain in full, completed from reference TRBV30 and TRBJ1-2, reads SQTIHQWPATLVQPVGSPLSLECTVEGTSNPNLYWYRQAAGRGLQLLFYSVGIGQISSEVPQNLSASRPQDRQFILSSKKLLLSDSGFYLCAWSVRRNYGYTFGSGTRLTVV.

This rearrangement joins TRBV5-1 to TRBJ1-3, with D unresolved. V lost 0 bases, J lost 0 bases, and 16 bases lay in between. This CDR3 spans 18 amino acids. Per the germline V gene, CDR1 is SGHRS and CDR2 is YFSETQ. The DNA of the CDR3 is TGCGCCAGCAGCTTGGGAGGAAAGATCTACGACTCTGGAAACACCATATATTTT. Amino acids: CASSLGGKIYDSGNTIYF. Looking up the rest from reference TRBV5-1 and TRBJ1-3 gives the full variable domain: KAGVTQTPRYLIKTRGQQVTLSCSPISGHRSVSWYQQTPGQGLQFLFEYFSETQRNKGNFPGRFSGRQFSNSRSEMNVSTLELGDSALYLCASSLGGKIYDSGNTIYFGEGSWLTVV.

The rearrangement uses TRBV6-5 and TRBJ1-2; D not certain. Deletions cut 2 bases from V and 8 bases from J, with 12 bases between. Germline CDR1 and CDR2: MNHEY and SVGAGI. The length of the CDR3 is 13 residues. The CDR3: CASSYVGLGGYTF. The CDR3 coding sequence is TGTGCCAGCAGTTACGTTGGCTTAGGAGGCTACACCTTC.

This clone was detected only once. The genes are TRBV27 and TRBJ2-1; D gene ambiguous. Per the germline V gene, CDR1 is MNHEY and CDR2 is SMNVEV (reference sequence). This CDR3 comprises 17 residues. The V gene lost 4 bases and the J gene lost 0 bases, with 16 bases spanning the gap. CDR3 protein: CASSSGRRLSSYNEQFF. The CDR3, as DNA: TGTGCCAGCAGTTCCGGACGGAGACTTAGCTCCTACAATGAGCAGTTCTTC.

CDR3 loop: CASKGRTGLYEQYF. Written as DNA, the CDR3 is TGTGCCAGCAAGGGCAGGACAGGGTTGTACGAGCAGTACTTC. The J gene is TRBJ2-7, the V gene TRBV2; 8 bases map to TRBD1. The trim removed 7 bases at V and 4 bases at J, leaving 9 bases unmatched. CDR1 and CDR2 from the germline V gene are SNHLY and FYNNEI. The length of the CDR3 is 14 residues. Full variable domain (outside the CDR3, taken from reference TRBV2 and TRBJ2-7): EPEVTQTPSHQVTQMGQEVILRCVPISNHLYFYWYRQILGQKVEFLVSFYNNEISEKSEIFDDQFSVERPDGSNFTLKIRSTKLEDSAMYFCASKGRTGLYEQYFGPGTRLTVT.

The V gene is TRBV19, the J gene TRBJ1-3, with unresolved D. Per germline, CDR1 LNHDA and CDR2 SQIVND (reference sequence). The V end lost 3 bases, the J end lost 1 base, and 4 bases lay between the germline ends. The CDR3 covers 13 residues. CDR3 amino acids: CASSMGSGNTIYF. CDR3 nucleotide sequence: TGTGCCAGTAGTATGGGATCTGGAAACACCATATATTTT.

The rearrangement joins TRBV2 to TRBJ2-6; possible D gene TRBD2, 6 bases. V was clipped by 4 bases and J by 1 base, with 8 bases between them. The CDR3 is made up of 15 amino acids. Germline CDR1 SNHLY, CDR2 FYNNEI. The CDR3 here is CASSGRVSGANVLTF. The CDR3 nucleotides read TGTGCCAGCAGTGGGAGGGTTTCTGGGGCCAACGTCCTGACTTTC. Full variable domain (remainder filled in from reference TRBV2 and TRBJ2-6): EPEVTQTPSHQVTQMGQEVILRCVPISNHLYFYWYRQILGQKVEFLVSFYNNEISEKSEIFDDQFSVERPDGSNFTLKIRSTKLEDSAMYFCASSGRVSGANVLTFGAGSRLTVL.

This chain uses TRBV7-9 with TRBJ2-7, with 7 bases aligning to TRBD1. This CDR3 has 15 amino acids. CDR1 and CDR2 (germline): SEHNR, FQNEAQ (reference sequence). Losses at the gene ends were 5 bases for V and 1 base for J; bases not matched to a gene: 8. Here the CDR3 DNA reads TGTGCCAGCAGCCCGCGGACAGGTCCTTCCTACGAGCAGTACTTC. This translates into CASSPRTGPSYEQYF.

Only one count was recorded for this clone. DNA of the CDR3: TGTGCCAGCAGCCAGTTGACAGGGGGTTACGAGCAGTACTTC. Amino acids: CASSQLTGGYEQYF. V gene TRBV14 combines with J gene TRBJ2-7, with 9 nucleotides matching TRBD1. CDR3 length: 14 amino acids. Germline values: CDR1 SGHDN, CDR2 FVKESK. V lost 3 bases to trimming and J lost 4 bases; unmatched junction nucleotides: 4.

This rearrangement joins TRBV14 to TRBJ2-1; D is perhaps TRBD2 (8 bases). The length of the CDR3 is 16 residues. V lost 3 bases and J 3 bases, leaving 15 bases between the germline ends. Germline assignment: CDR1 SGHDN and CDR2 FVKESK. The CDR3 loop is CASSQGTRTGYNEQFF. CDR3 in DNA: TGTGCCAGCAGCCAGGGGACTAGGACAGGCTACAATGAGCAGTTCTTC. Filled out from reference TRBV14 and TRBJ2-1, the complete variable domain reads EAGVTQFPSHSVIEKGQTVTLRCDPISGHDNLYWYRRVMGKEIKFLLHFVKESKQDESGMPNNRFLAERTGGTYSTLKVQPAELEDSGVYFCASSQGTRTGYNEQFFGPGTRLTVL.

This chain connects TRBV19 to TRBJ1-2; no clear D gene. The CDR3 loop spans 10 amino acids. Deletions cut 7 bases from V and 6 bases from J, with 6 bases between. Per germline, CDR1 LNHDA and CDR2 SQIVND (reference sequence). CDR3 DNA: TGTGCCAGTAAGGAGGATGGCTACACCTTC. Amino acids: CASKEDGYTF.

This clone appeared once. The chain links TRBV10-2 to TRBJ2-7; the D is unclear. The CDR3 totals 13 residues. From germline, CDR1 is WSHSY and CDR2 SAAADI. V dropped 2 bases and J dropped 2 bases, with 7 bases sitting between them. The CDR3 loop is CASSEGKTYEQYF. The CDR3 DNA reads TGCGCCAGCAGTGAGGGCAAGACCTACGAGCAGTACTTC.

The rearrangement links TRBV27 to TRBJ1-2; 9 nucleotides agree with TRBD1. V dropped 4 bases and J dropped 8; count of bases not matched to a gene: 14. This CDR3 is built from 16 residues. Germline V lookup: CDR1 MNHEY, CDR2 SMNVEV (reference sequence). The CDR3 spells CASSSSGQGGGGGYTF. The DNA of the CDR3 is TGTGCCAGCAGTTCCTCGGGACAGGGTGGGGGAGGCGGCTACACCTTC.

The J gene is TRBJ1-2, the V gene TRBV7-2; D unclear. V was shortened by 4 bases and J by 6 bases, with 12 bases between the two germline ends. CDR1 is SGHTA and CDR2 is FQGNSA in the germline V gene. There are 13 residues in the CDR3. In nucleotides, the CDR3 is TGTGCCAGCAGCTCGAGGGCGGGGAATGGCTACACCTTC. Protein: CASSSRAGNGYTF.

This clone was seen only once. The V call is TRBV28, the J call TRBJ2-1; D may be TRBD1 (5 bases). Trimming stripped 5 bases from V and 5 bases from J, with 19 bases between. The CDR3 runs 16 residues. Germline loops: CDR1 MDHEN, CDR2 SYDVKM. CDR3 DNA: TGTGCCAGCAGTCCCCGAAGGGGCCGTTTTGACAATGAGCAGTTCTTC. Translation: CASSPRRGRFDNEQFF.

This chain uses TRBV28 with TRBJ2-7; D unresolved. V was cut by 8 bases and J by 2 bases, with 13 bases left in between. Looked up from germline, CDR1 is MDHEN and CDR2 is SYDVKM. This CDR3 has 13 amino acids. The CDR3 DNA follows: TGTGCCAGCCTTCGACGGCGAACCTACGAGCAGTACTTC. It specifies CASLRRRTYEQYF.

This chain connects TRBV5-1 to TRBJ2-6; D could derive from TRBD1 or TRBD2 (5 bases each). Germline CDR1 SGHRS, CDR2 YFSETQ. The CDR3 has 18 residues. V gave up 1 base and J gave up 2 bases, with 16 bases separating them. CDR3 sequence (DNA): TGCGCCAGCAGCTTGCTTTCGGGACGGTCCCCTGGGGCCAACGTCCTGACTTTC. This sequence encodes CASSLLSGRSPGANVLTF.

The rearrangement links TRBV4-3 to TRBJ1-4; D uncertain. There are 16 residues in the CDR3. Trimming left V 4 bases short and J 6 bases short, with 18 bases between. CDR1 LGHNA and CDR2 YSLEER come from the germline V gene. The CDR3 loop is CASSPKAGLTDEKLFF. The CDR3 DNA sequence: TGCGCCAGCAGCCCGAAGGCCGGTCTTACAGATGAAAAACTGTTTTTT.

Here the CDR3 reads CAISIPRSSSYNEQFF. CDR3 nucleotides: TGTGCCATCAGCATTCCAAGGTCCAGCTCCTACAATGAGCAGTTCTTC. The V and J genes are TRBV10-3 and TRBJ2-1; D not certain. CDR1 and CDR2 (germline): ENHRY, SYGVKD. This CDR3 contains 16 residues. The V and J ends lost 6 bases and 0 bases respectively, with 15 bases between them.